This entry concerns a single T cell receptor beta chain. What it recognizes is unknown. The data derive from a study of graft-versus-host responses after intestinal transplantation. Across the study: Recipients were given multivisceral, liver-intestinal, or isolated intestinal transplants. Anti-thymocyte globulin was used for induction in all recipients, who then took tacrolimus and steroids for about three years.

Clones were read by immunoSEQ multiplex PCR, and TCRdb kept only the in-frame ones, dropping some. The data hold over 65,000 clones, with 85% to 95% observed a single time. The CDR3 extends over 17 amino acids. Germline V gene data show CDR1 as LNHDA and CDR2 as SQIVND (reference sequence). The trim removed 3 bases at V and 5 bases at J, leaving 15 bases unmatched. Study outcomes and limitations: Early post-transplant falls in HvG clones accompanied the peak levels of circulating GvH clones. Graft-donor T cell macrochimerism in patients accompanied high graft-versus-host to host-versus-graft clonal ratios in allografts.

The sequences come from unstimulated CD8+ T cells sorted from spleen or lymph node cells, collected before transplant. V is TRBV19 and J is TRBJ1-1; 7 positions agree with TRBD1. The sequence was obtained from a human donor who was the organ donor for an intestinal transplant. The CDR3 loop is CASSILHRQGELTEAFF. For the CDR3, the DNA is TGTGCCAGTAGTATCCTACATCGACAGGGAGAATTGACTGAAGCTTTCTTT.